Given below is one TCR beta chain in context. This entry is derived from a study of siplizumab effects on memory and regulatory T cells. V lost 0 bases and J lost 4, with 13 bases in between. The CDR3 totals 15 residues. In germline, CDR1 is SGDLS, CDR2 YYNGEE. Assays captured about 10^5 TCR templates per sample. Assay used: immunoSEQ multiplex PCR; TCRdb lists only in-frame clones, some missing. The table has 80,000 to 95,000 clones, over 90% seen once. This clonotype was obtained from a human donor in good health. The sequenced sample consisted of CD8+ T cells sorted from blood. The chain carries TRBV9 and TRBJ2-5; D call uncertain. The CDR3 coding sequence is TGTGCCAGCAGCGTAGATCTAGGGTATGGAGAGACCCAGTACTTC. Protein: CASSVDLGYGETQYF.